Below, 18 T cell receptor beta chains from the same sample are listed, as sequenced in a study of OX40 agonist ivuxolimab in advanced cancers. The protocol used for the library was the immunoSEQ multiplex PCR assay. Not all clones reach the TCRdb copy of this immuneACCESS table, which keeps in-frame sequences only. Checked studies attribute under half of the gap to unresolved V genes and leave the rest unexplained. The sample table holds roughly 20,000 clones, of which approximately 87% were seen once. Around 30% of the sample is held by the ten biggest clonotypes. Sample: CD4+ or CD8+ T cells sorted from blood, taken in a trial of the OX40 agonist ivuxolimab. Receptors originate from an adult with an advanced solid tumor such as melanoma, head and neck, liver or kidney cancer.

This clone is deemed medium-sized. The chain uses TRBV19 and TRBJ2-1; D is unclear. The CDR3 length is 15 residues. Germline assignment: CDR1 LNHDA and CDR2 SQIVND (reference sequence). V was trimmed by 7 bases and J by 7 bases, leaving 20 bases between them. In DNA form, the CDR3 reads TGTGCCAGTACCGAACGAGGCCTCGAGGAGAATGAGCAGTTCTTC. This translates into CASTERGLEENEQFF. The full variable domain, its missing parts supplied by reference TRBV19 and TRBJ2-1, is DGGITQSPKYLFRKEGQNVTLSCEQNLNHDAMYWYRQDPGQGLRLIYYSQIVNDFQKGDIAEGYSVSREKKESFPLTVTSAQKNPTAFYLCASTERGLEENEQFFGPGTRLTVL.

The genes are TRBV5-5 and TRBJ2-5; no reliable D call. CDR1 and CDR2 from the germline V gene are SGHKS and YYEKEE (reference sequence). This CDR3 has 13 residues. V gave up 0 bases and J gave up 1 base, with 4 bases separating them. CDR3: CASSLAVQETQYF. CDR3 in DNA: TGTGCCAGCAGCTTGGCCGTCCAAGAGACCCAGTACTTC.

The chain recombines TRBV9 with TRBJ2-1, with a possible D match to TRBD1 (5 bases). The V gene lost 4 bases and the J gene lost 2 bases, with 13 bases spanning the gap. The V gene's germline CDR1 is SGDLS and CDR2 YYNGEE. This CDR3 is 15 amino acids long. This CDR3 reads CASSLDRVPYNEQFF. The CDR3 nucleotides read TGTGCCAGCAGCTTAGACAGAGTTCCCTACAATGAGCAGTTCTTC.

With regard to this clone: The junction differs from germline at one of its ends, possibly a read error. The J gene is TRBJ1-1, the V gene TRBV15, with TRBD1 as a possible D gene (6 bases). Germline lookup yields CDR1 LNHNV and CDR2 YYDKDF (reference sequence). The CDR3 spans 13 residues. CDR3 in DNA: TGTGCCACCAACAGACAGGAAAACACTGAAGCTTTCTTT. This sequence encodes CATNRQENTEAFF.

The genes are TRBV5-1 and TRBJ1-2; D is undetermined. V was cut by 0 bases and J by 7 bases, with 16 bases left in between. Germline CDR1 SGHRS, CDR2 YFSETQ. This CDR3 has 15 amino acids. The CDR3 region has the DNA TGCGCCAGCAGCTTGGGTCAAGGTTTGGGAACTGGCTACACCTTC. This translates into CASSLGQGLGTGYTF.

The gene calls are TRBV19 and TRBJ1-5; D is unclear. Germline CDR1 LNHDA, CDR2 SQIVND (reference sequence). V shed 8 bases and J shed 9 bases, with 23 bases lying between them. CDR3 length equals 15 residues. The CDR3 sequence is CASDLDEDGRSPQHF. CDR3 DNA: TGTGCCAGTGACCTGGATGAGGACGGACGCTCGCCCCAGCATTTT.

V is TRBV30 and J is TRBJ1-1, with unresolved D. Between the trimmed V and J ends, which lost 4 bases and 6 bases, there was a span of 9 bases. CDR3 length: 11 amino acids. Germline V gene sequence: CDR1 GTSNPN, CDR2 SVGIG (reference sequence). The CDR3 loop reads CAWIFGSEAFF. CDR3 DNA: TGTGCCTGGATATTTGGTTCTGAAGCTTTCTTT.

This clone is large in the sample. The chain is built from TRBV30 and TRBJ2-1, with D tentatively TRBD1 or TRBD2 (5 bases each). This CDR3 region has 14 residues. The germline V and J ends were trimmed by 0 bases and 2 bases, with 8 bases remaining between them. CDR1 is GTSNPN, CDR2 SVGIG, per germline (reference sequence). The CDR3 region is CAWSVRDPYNEQFF. CDR3 nucleotide sequence: TGTGCCTGGAGTGTACGGGACCCCTACAATGAGCAGTTCTTC.

The chain uses TRBV30 and TRBJ1-4; D not resolved. Germline-derived CDR1 and CDR2 are GTSNPN and SVGIG (reference sequence). The V and J ends lost 0 bases and 6 bases respectively, with 17 bases between them. This CDR3 is built from 16 residues. This chain's CDR3 is CAWSVPIRLRDEKLFF. The CDR3 DNA sequence: TGTGCCTGGAGTGTACCCATTCGTTTACGCGATGAAAAACTGTTTTTT. The full variable domain, in which reference TRBV30 and TRBJ1-4 provide the parts outside the CDR3, is SQTIHQWPATLVQPVGSPLSLECTVEGTSNPNLYWYRQAAGRGLQLLFYSVGIGQISSEVPQNLSASRPQDRQFILSSKKLLLSDSGFYLCAWSVPIRLRDEKLFFGSGTQLSVL.

The chain combines TRBV29-1 with TRBJ1-5; D unclear. V lost 7 bases and J lost 7, with 17 bases in between. The germline gives CDR1 SQVTM, CDR2 ANQGSEA. The CDR3 sequence is 13 residues long. The CDR3 loop reads CSAAEATLQPQHF. The CDR3 coding sequence is TGCAGCGCGGCTGAGGCCACCCTACAGCCCCAGCATTTT.

The V and J genes are TRBV7-8 and TRBJ2-3; no firm D call. The CDR3 runs to 14 residues. Trimming took off 1 base at V and 6 bases at J, with 11 bases between the two ends. Germline V gene lookup returns CDR1 SGHVS and CDR2 FQNEAQ. DNA for the CDR3: TGTGCCAGCAGCTTAGTGGGCAAGGGCGATACGCAGTATTTT. This gives the protein CASSLVGKGDTQYF.

V usage is TRBV29-1 and J usage is TRBJ2-2; 10 positions match TRBD2. The V and J ends lost 7 bases and 4 bases, in that order; junction bases with no gene match: 12. The CDR3 is made up of 16 amino acids. The germline V gene encodes CDR1 SQVTM and CDR2 ANQGSEA. The CDR3 coding sequence is TGCAGCGGTGGACTCGAGCGGGGGGGAGGCACCGGGGAGCTGTTTTTT. Residues: CSGGLERGGGTGELFF.

The chain is built from TRBV2 and TRBJ2-7; D remains unclear. Germline loops: CDR1 SNHLY, CDR2 FYNNEI. Trimming took 10 bases from V and 3 from J, leaving 7 bases between them. The CDR3 runs 10 residues. The CDR3 is CATRLYEQYF. The CDR3 DNA sequence: TGTGCCACCCGACTCTACGAGCAGTACTTC.

This clone has only one observation. This chain uses TRBV7-9 with TRBJ1-1; TRBD1 aligns across 8 bases. Looked up from germline, CDR1 is SEHNR and CDR2 is FQNEAQ (reference sequence). This CDR3 spans 14 amino acids. With 5 bases clipped from V and 1 base from J, the junction kept 3 bases outside the gene matches. The CDR3 sequence is CASSPGQGNTEAFF. CDR3 nucleotides: TGTGCCAGCAGCCCAGGACAGGGGAACACTGAAGCTTTCTTT.

This chain uses TRBV28 with TRBJ2-5; either TRBD1 or TRBD2 may supply D (5 bases each). In germline, CDR1 is MDHEN, CDR2 SYDVKM. V lost 6 bases and J lost 13, with 18 bases in between. This CDR3 is 12 amino acids long. The CDR3 is CASSGMGRLGYF. The CDR3 region has the DNA TGTGCCAGCAGCGGTATGGGACGCCTTGGGTACTTC.

This rearrangement joins TRBV9 to TRBJ2-1; 10 nucleotides agree with TRBD2. CDR3 length: 16 amino acids. Germline-derived CDR1 and CDR2 are SGDLS and YYNGEE. The ends lost 3 bases at V and 7 bases at J; junction bases unmatched: 10. Here the CDR3 reads CASSAAPGLATNEQFF. CDR3 DNA: TGTGCCAGCAGCGCCGCCCCGGGACTAGCGACGAATGAGCAGTTCTTC. Based on the CDR3 plus reference TRBV9 and TRBJ2-1, the full variable domain is DSGVTQTPKHLITATGQRVTLRCSPRSGDLSVYWYQQSLDQGLQFLIQYYNGEERAKGNILERFSAQQFPDLHSELNLSSLELGDSALYFCASSAAPGLATNEQFFGPGTRLTVL.

The gene calls are TRBV10-3 and TRBJ1-2; TRBD1 agrees at 8 bases. V shed 10 bases, J shed 2 bases, and the junction held 9 bases outside the gene matches. The CDR3 runs 14 residues. Looked up from germline, CDR1 is ENHRY and CDR2 is SYGVKD. In DNA, the CDR3 is TGTGCCACCCTACGGGACAGGAGAAACTATGGCTACACCTTC. This sequence encodes CATLRDRRNYGYTF.

The chain is built from TRBV6-6 and TRBJ2-2, with TRBD1 as a possible D gene (5 bases). Looked up from germline, CDR1 is MNHNY and CDR2 is SVGAGI (reference sequence). The CDR3 loop spans 15 amino acids. Trimming shortened V by 1 base and J by 0 bases, and 6 bases separated the two germline ends. The CDR3 reads CASSYLDTNTGELFF. The CDR3 DNA reads as TGTGCCAGCAGTTACTTGGACACGAACACCGGGGAGCTGTTTTTT.